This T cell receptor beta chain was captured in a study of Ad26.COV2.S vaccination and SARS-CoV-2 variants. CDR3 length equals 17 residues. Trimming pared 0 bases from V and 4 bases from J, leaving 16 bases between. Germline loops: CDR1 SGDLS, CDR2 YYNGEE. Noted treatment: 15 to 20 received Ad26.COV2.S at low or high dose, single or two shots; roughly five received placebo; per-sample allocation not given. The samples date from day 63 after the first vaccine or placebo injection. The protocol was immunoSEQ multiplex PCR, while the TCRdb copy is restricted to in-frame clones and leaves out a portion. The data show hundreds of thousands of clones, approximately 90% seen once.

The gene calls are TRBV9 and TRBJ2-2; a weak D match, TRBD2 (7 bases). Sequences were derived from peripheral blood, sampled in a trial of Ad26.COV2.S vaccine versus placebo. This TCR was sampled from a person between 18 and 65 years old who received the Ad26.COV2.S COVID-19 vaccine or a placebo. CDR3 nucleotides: TGTGCCAGCAGCGTAGGTTCGGGGAGGGGGACCACCGGGGAGCTGTTTTTT. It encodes CASSVGSGRGTTGELFF. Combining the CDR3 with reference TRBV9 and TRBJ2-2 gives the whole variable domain DSGVTQTPKHLITATGQRVTLRCSPRSGDLSVYWYQQSLDQGLQFLIQYYNGEERAKGNILERFSAQQFPDLHSELNLSSLELGDSALYFCASSVGSGRGTTGELFFGEGSRLTVL.